The 28 T cell receptor beta chains presented below share a single source sample, sequenced in a study of breast tumors, draining lymph nodes, adjacent tissues. Using its own MiXCR run on the multiplex PCR reads, TCRdb lists one record per CDR3 protein. This sample has some 170,000 distinct CDR3 sequences, with around a third found just once. Breast cancer patients provided tissue from their axillary draining lymph nodes. Source material: axillary lymph node tissue. The receptors stem from a female donor with breast cancer. Some clones in this sample may be carry-over from other donors' samples.

This clonotype came up many times. This chain connects TRBV6-5 to TRBJ2-3; D remains unclear. Looked up from germline, CDR1 is MNHEY and CDR2 is SVGAGI. The CDR3 spans 12 residues. Between the trimmed V and J ends, which lost 7 bases and 10 bases, there was a span of 15 bases. The CDR3 sequence: CASIPPTRAQYF. CDR3 nucleotide sequence: TGTGCCAGCATCCCCCCCACAAGGGCGCAGTATTTT.

This clonotype was found a few times. This sequence joins TRBV12-3 or TRBV12-4 and TRBJ1-1, with D possibly being TRBD1 (5 bases). V gave up 4 bases and J gave up 8 bases, with 11 bases separating them. The CDR3 loop spans 12 amino acids. The chain's CDR3 is CASSSRQQEAFF. The DNA of the CDR3 is TGTGCCAGCAGTTCCCGACAGCAAGAAGCTTTCTTT.

The chain recombines TRBV20-1 with TRBJ2-3; D perhaps matches TRBD2 (7 bases). Looked up from germline, CDR1 is DFQATT and CDR2 is SNEGSKA (reference sequence). This CDR3 contains 18 residues. V was trimmed by 1 base and J by 5 bases, leaving 25 bases between them. DNA of the CDR3: TGCAGTGCTAGAGTGATACTGGCGGGGGCATTACGCGGAGATACGCAGTATTTT. Amino acid sequence: CSARVILAGALRGDTQYF.

On this clonotype itself: One end of the junction fails to match germline, which may point to a read error. The V gene is TRBV7-8, the J gene TRBJ2-3; TRBD1 might be the D (6 bases). There are 15 residues in the CDR3. Germline V gene sequence: CDR1 SGHVS, CDR2 FQNEAQ. CDR3 sequence (DNA): TGTGCCAGCAGCGAACAGGGCTCTAGCACAGATACGCGGTACTTT. This codes for CASSEQGSSTDTRYF. The full variable domain, rest sourced from reference TRBV7-8 and TRBJ2-3, is GAGVSQSPRYKVAKRGQDVALRCDPISGHVSLFWYQQALGQGPEFLTYFQNEAQLDKSGLPSDRFFAERPEGSVSTLKIQRTQQEDSAVYLCASSEQGSSTDTRYFGPGTRLTVL.

About this clonotype: Since a much larger clone is just one base distant, this may be a read error. The CDR3 ends on some other residue instead of the conserved phenylalanine or tryptophan, so this is likely a read error. The chain joins TRBV28 to TRBJ2-3, with 8 nucleotides matching TRBD2. The trim removed 4 bases at V and 6 bases at J, leaving 9 bases unmatched. The germline V gene has CDR1 MDHEN and CDR2 SYDVKM. The CDR3 is made up of 15 amino acids. Here the CDR3 DNA reads TGTGCCAGCAGTTACAAGACTAGCGTGTCTGATACGCAGTATCTT. Translating it yields CASSYKTSVSDTQYL.

In this sample, this clonotype turned up many times. This may be a read error: a much more frequent sequence differs by one nucleotide. The chain combines TRBV7-2 with TRBJ2-7; D remains ambiguous. The CDR3 loop spans 15 amino acids. Germline V gene lookup returns CDR1 SGHTA and CDR2 FQGNSA. Trimming removed 4 bases from V and 0 bases from J, with 13 bases in between. CDR3 DNA sequence: TGTGCCAGCAGCTCTCCCGGGCTTAGCTCCTACGAGCAGTACTTC. Its translation: CASSSPGLSSYEQYF.

This clonotype has just a few counts. The chain joins TRBV27 to TRBJ2-7, with a tentative D call TRBD1 (6 bases). Germline V gene sequence: CDR1 MNHEY, CDR2 SMNVEV (reference sequence). CDR3 length: 15 residues. The V and J ends lost 3 bases and 2 bases respectively, with 14 bases between them. CDR3 nucleotide sequence: TGTGCCAGCAGTTTCAGGGGAGACAAGACCTACGAGCAGTACTTC. Translating gives CASSFRGDKTYEQYF.

This clonotype was detected many times. The chain joins TRBV7-2 to TRBJ2-1; TRBD2 agrees at 16 bases. Germline V gene data show CDR1 as SGHTA and CDR2 as FQGNSA. The CDR3 has 18 amino acids. J lost 6 bases, V lost 1 base, and 6 bases had no gene match. The CDR3 region is CASSLVGTSGRAGNEQFF. CDR3 DNA sequence: TGTGCCAGCAGCTTAGTAGGGACTAGCGGGAGGGCCGGCAATGAGCAGTTCTTC.

CDR3 sequence: CASSIKGRASYNEQFF. CDR3 nucleotide sequence: TGTGCCAGTAGTATTAAGGGCAGGGCGAGCTACAATGAGCAGTTCTTC. The rearrangement links TRBV19 to TRBJ2-1, with D perhaps matching TRBD1 (5 bases). Trimming cost V 3 bases and J 3 bases, with 15 bases left between them. The germline CDR1 and CDR2 sequences are LNHDA and SQIVND (reference sequence). The CDR3 totals 16 residues.

The V gene is TRBV7-9, the J gene TRBJ2-7, with D possibly being TRBD2 (6 bases). CDR1 and CDR2 from the germline V gene are SEHNR and FQNEAQ (reference sequence). The CDR3 has 13 amino acids. V gave up 8 bases and J gave up 7 bases, with 18 bases separating them. The CDR3 nucleotides read TGTGCCAGCTACAGCGGGCTCTACAAGGAGCAGTACTTC. Translated, it gives CASYSGLYKEQYF.

This clonotype was recorded at least ten times. CDR3 protein: CASRSGTGGETQYF. The CDR3 region has the DNA TGCGCCAGCAGATCGGGCACCGGCGGGGAGACCCAGTACTTC. The gene calls are TRBV5-1 and TRBJ2-5; tentative D call: TRBD2 (5 bases). CDR3 size: 14 residues. V was pared by 5 bases and J by 5 bases, with 16 bases between. CDR1 and CDR2 from the germline V gene are SGHRS and YFSETQ.

Regarding this clonotype: This could be a read error, since a much larger clone is one nucleotide away. The V and J genes are TRBV3-1 and TRBJ2-5; no firm D call. CDR3 length: 15 amino acids. The V gene's germline CDR1 is LGHDT and CDR2 YNNKEL (reference sequence). The V end was cut by 4 bases, the J end by 5 bases, with 17 bases between. The DNA of the CDR3 is TGTGCCAGCAGCCTAGATCTTGGGCCTCGGGAGACCCAGTACTTC. Protein sequence: CASSLDLGPRETQYF.

The V gene is TRBV12-3 or TRBV12-4, the J gene TRBJ2-1, with D unclear. There are 13 residues in the CDR3. V lost 3 bases and J 7 bases, leaving 10 bases between the germline ends. The CDR3 nucleotides read TGTGCCAGCAGTTTCCGTGCAACTAATGAGCAGTTCTTC. Its protein is CASSFRATNEQFF.

This clonotype showed up many times. The chain has TRBV19 and TRBJ1-2; D not certain. The V end was cut by 11 bases, the J end by 2 bases, with 15 bases between. Per the germline V gene, CDR1 is LNHDA and CDR2 is SQIVND (reference sequence). CDR3 length: 13 amino acids. The CDR3 region is CAGRTRGNYGYTF. The CDR3 coding sequence is TGTGCCGGACGGACCCGTGGGAACTATGGCTACACCTTC.

On this clonotype itself: Being one base from a much bigger clone, this may be a read error. The genes are TRBV6-6 and TRBJ1-6; 8 bases map to TRBD1. The J segment lost 7 bases and the V segment lost 8 bases, leaving 10 bases of the junction unmatched. The CDR3 covers 15 residues. Germline lookup yields CDR1 MNHNY and CDR2 SVGAGI (reference sequence). Here the CDR3 reads CASGHLRGQNSPLHF. Here the CDR3 DNA reads TGTGCCAGCGGTCACCTCAGGGGGCAAAATTCACCCCTCCACTTT.

This clonotype was seen many times. The chain recombines TRBV7-2 with TRBJ2-5; D unresolved. This CDR3 is 13 amino acids long. Per germline, CDR1 SGHTA and CDR2 FQGNSA. V was shortened by 0 bases and J by 5 bases, with 7 bases between the two germline ends. The CDR3 DNA follows: TGTGCCAGCAGCTTAGCGTATGGGGAGACCCAGTACTTC. Encoded protein: CASSLAYGETQYF.

In this sample, this clonotype turned up many times. V usage is TRBV29-1 and J usage is TRBJ2-5; D call uncertain. The germline V and J ends were trimmed by 5 bases and 3 bases, with 10 bases remaining between them. Germline values: CDR1 SQVTM, CDR2 ANQGSEA. This CDR3 has 12 amino acids. The CDR3 DNA follows: TGCAGCGTTACAGTGTGGGAAGAGACCCAGTACTTC. Translating gives CSVTVWEETQYF.

DNA for the CDR3: TGTGCCAGCAGTACCCAAACAGGGATCGGGGAAAAACTGTTTTTT. The encoded protein is CASSTQTGIGEKLFF. This rearrangement joins TRBV28 to TRBJ1-4, with D possibly matching TRBD1 (6 bases). The CDR3 covers 15 residues. CDR1 and CDR2 from the germline V gene are MDHEN and SYDVKM. With 5 bases removed from V and 8 bases from J, the gap between germline ends came to 18 bases.

This rearrangement joins TRBV5-1 to TRBJ1-4; a possible D gene is TRBD1 (5 bases). There are 16 residues in the CDR3. Between the trimmed V and J ends, which lost 2 bases and 6 bases, there was a span of 17 bases. The V gene's germline CDR1 is SGHRS and CDR2 YFSETQ. The CDR3 sequence: CASSFIGEGTDEKLFF. In DNA, the CDR3 is TGCGCCAGCAGCTTTATTGGAGAAGGGACGGATGAAAAACTGTTTTTT.

At least ten counts were recorded for this clonotype. The chain joins TRBV6-2 or TRBV6-3 to TRBJ2-6; TRBD2 is a possible D gene (6 bases). This CDR3 region has 12 residues. Trimming shortened V by 8 bases and J by 4 bases, and 6 bases separated the two germline ends. CDR1 and CDR2 (germline): MNHEY, SVGEGT. The DNA for the CDR3 is TGTGCCAGCGCGGGGGGGGCCAACGTCCTGACTTTC. Residues: CASAGGANVLTF.

Comments on this clonotype: Without the conserved terminal phenylalanine or tryptophan, this CDR3 likely stems from a read error. The rearrangement joins TRBV19 to TRBJ2-1; a weak D match, TRBD1 (5 bases). The CDR3 contains 15 residues. The V and J ends lost 3 bases and 5 bases respectively, with 14 bases between them. CDR1 and CDR2 from the germline V gene are LNHDA and SQIVND (reference sequence). The CDR3 sequence is CASSIRRQGHNEQFP. The CDR3 bases are TGTGCCAGTAGTATTAGGCGGCAGGGCCACAATGAGCAGTTCCCC.

Many counts were recorded for this clonotype. V usage is TRBV7-3 and J usage is TRBJ2-5, with 15 positions matching TRBD2. The CDR3 covers 16 residues. The germline gives CDR1 SGHTA, CDR2 FQGTGA. V lost 5 bases, J lost 3 bases, and 4 bases stayed unmatched. This CDR3 reads CASSLGTSGRKETQYF. For the CDR3, the DNA is TGTGCCAGCAGCCTCGGGACTAGCGGGAGGAAAGAGACCCAGTACTTC. The variable domain in full, completed from reference TRBV7-3 and TRBJ2-5, reads GAGVSQTPSNKVTEKGKYVELRCDPISGHTALYWYRQSLGQGPEFLIYFQGTGAADDSGLPNDRFFAVRPEGSVSTLKIQRTERGDSAVYLCASSLGTSGRKETQYFGPGTRLLVL.

Ten or more counts support this clonotype. J is TRBJ2-5 and V is TRBV12-3 or TRBV12-4; 11 bases align to TRBD1. The junction had 2 bases not matched to a gene; V was cut back by 4 bases and J by 4 bases. The CDR3 contains 14 residues. The CDR3 nucleotides read TGTGCCAGCAGTTCGGACAGGGGGCGAGAGACCCAGTACTTC. This encodes CASSSDRGRETQYF.

This clonotype was counted ten times or more. V is TRBV6-5 and J is TRBJ2-5; 8 nucleotides line up with TRBD1. The CDR3 runs to 15 residues. Looked up from germline, CDR1 is MNHEY and CDR2 is SVGAGI. V lost 7 bases to trimming and J lost 2 bases; unmatched junction nucleotides: 9. The CDR3 protein is CASMDTGGIQETQYF. Written as DNA, the CDR3 is TGTGCCAGCATGGATACAGGGGGGATTCAAGAGACCCAGTACTTC.

This clonotype occurred a few times. One base away lies a much larger clone, so this may be a sequencing read error. This chain connects TRBV20-1 to TRBJ1-2; a possible D gene is TRBD1 (5 bases). Germline V gene sequence: CDR1 DFQATT, CDR2 SNEGSKA (reference sequence). The length of the CDR3 is 13 residues. In DNA form, the CDR3 reads TGCAGTGCTACCTCGAGAACAGGCTATGCCTACACCTTC. This gives the protein CSATSRTGYAYTF.

This clonotype was recorded many times. The rearrangement links TRBV9 to TRBJ2-1; 10 nucleotides match TRBD2. The CDR3 has 15 amino acids. V trimming: 0 bases; J trimming: 12 bases; junction bases outside the gene matches: 9. Germline V gene data show CDR1 as SGDLS and CDR2 as YYNGEE. The CDR3 sequence is CASSVVSSGRGGQFF. As DNA, the CDR3 is TGTGCCAGCAGCGTAGTGTCTAGCGGGAGAGGAGGGCAGTTCTTC.

In this sample, this clonotype turned up many times. V gene TRBV10-1 combines with J gene TRBJ1-3, with D perhaps TRBD1 (5 bases). Germline assignment: CDR1 WNHNN and CDR2 SYGVQD (reference sequence). The CDR3 is 23 amino acids. The V end was cut by 6 bases, the J end by 6 bases, with 42 bases between. CDR3 in amino acids: CASRLYPLVGTTNPVTPQNTIYF. In DNA, the CDR3 is TGCGCCAGCAGACTATATCCCCTCGTGGGGACTACGAACCCGGTTACACCTCAAAACACCATATATTTT.

In this sample, this clonotype turned up many times. The rearrangement uses TRBV19 and TRBJ1-5; 8 nucleotides agree with TRBD1. The CDR3 has 13 amino acids. Germline CDR1 and CDR2: LNHDA and SQIVND (reference sequence). Germline trimming cut 6 bases from V and 2 bases from J; bases unmatched to any gene: 0. CDR3 in DNA: TGTGCCAGTAGGACAGGGGGCAATCAGCCCCAGCATTTT. Amino acids: CASRTGGNQPQHF.